The 3 T cell receptor beta chains given below trace back to one sample, sequenced in a study of CD8 T cells in ankylosing spondylitis. Findings and caveats of the study: Characteristic of ankylosing spondylitis blood, it appeared, was a TCR beta motif comprising about eight highly homologous variants.

TCRdb redid the calling of the 5' RACE reads with MiXCR, one entry per CDR3 protein. The sample holds fewer than 550,000 distinct CDR3 sequences, over 4% seen once. Their cognate antigens are unknown. The sequencing input was blood, either unsorted or a sorted T cell fraction (not recorded which). All receptors come from a male donor with ankylosing spondylitis.

The V and J genes are TRBV7-2 and TRBJ1-1; D unclear. Trimming shortened V by 2 bases and J by 2 bases, and 6 bases separated the two germline ends. CDR3 length equals 13 residues. Germline loops: CDR1 SGHTA, CDR2 FQGNSA. The CDR3 here is CASSLSINTEAFF. In nucleotides, the CDR3 is TGTGCCAGCAGCTTATCGATCAACACTGAAGCTTTCTTT.

This clonotype turned up a few times. The CDR3 DNA reads as TGTGCCAGCAGTTATGAGGGCAGCACCCTAACCGATGAGCAGTTCTTC. Translated: CASSYEGSTLTDEQFF. This chain links TRBV6-2 or TRBV6-3 with TRBJ2-1; weak D call: TRBD2 (5 bases). The length of the CDR3 is 16 residues. The V gene lost 3 bases and the J gene lost 8 bases, with 20 bases spanning the gap. The germline gives CDR1 MNHEY, CDR2 SVGEGT.

This clonotype was counted many times. The chain joins TRBV5-1 to TRBJ1-2; TRBD1 matches 7 bases. The junction had 3 bases not matched to a gene; V was cut back by 0 bases and J by 7 bases. CDR3 length: 13 residues. The germline gives CDR1 SGHRS, CDR2 YFSETQ. This CDR3 is CASSLGQGIGYTF. CDR3 bases: TGCGCCAGCAGCTTGGGACAGGGCATTGGCTACACCTTC.